One and the same sample provided the 25 T cell receptor beta chains below, sequenced in a study. TCRdb itself ran the RT-PCR reads through MiXCR, one entry per CDR3 protein. The repertoire consists of around 700,000 distinct CDR3 sequences, with 12% to 15% occurring once and the leading ten covering roughly 3.9%. The specimen was memory CD4+ T cells from blood. The receptors here all came from a female donor in good health, serving as a healthy control.

The sample holds a few counts of this clonotype. V is TRBV5-1 and J is TRBJ2-2, with 8 bases identical to TRBD2. J was trimmed by 2 bases and V by 2 bases; bases with no gene match: 8. CDR3 length equals 17 residues. Germline V gene data show CDR1 as SGHRS and CDR2 as YFSETQ. The CDR3: CASSFSLGRANTGELFF. Here the CDR3 DNA reads TGCGCCAGCAGCTTTTCTCTCGGGAGGGCCAACACCGGGGAGCTGTTTTTT.

This clonotype was seen many times. J is TRBJ1-4 and V is TRBV15; 8 positions match TRBD1. J lost 11 bases, V lost 6 bases, and 11 bases had no gene match. CDR1 is LNHNV, CDR2 YYDKDF, per germline (reference sequence). The CDR3 length is 14 residues. This CDR3 reads CATRPGQELGKLFF. CDR3 nucleotide sequence: TGTGCCACCAGACCGGGACAGGAATTAGGGAAACTGTTTTTT.

This clonotype was observed at least ten times. This chain joins TRBV20-1 and TRBJ1-2; TRBD1 agrees at 8 bases. This CDR3 contains 13 residues. V was clipped by 4 bases and J by 4 bases; unmatched bases: 5. The germline V gene encodes CDR1 DFQATT and CDR2 SNEGSKA (reference sequence). For the CDR3, the DNA is TGCAGTGCTACTCCGGGACAGGTCTATGGCTACACCTTC. Translating it yields CSATPGQVYGYTF.

This clonotype was recorded a few times. The gene calls are TRBV9 and TRBJ2-3; 8 bases align to TRBD2. Trimming cost V 0 bases and J 5 bases; bases outside gene matches: 2. The CDR3 consists of 14 residues. Germline assignment: CDR1 SGDLS and CDR2 YYNGEE. The CDR3 region is CASSVGLAGDTQYF. CDR3 sequence (DNA): TGTGCCAGCAGCGTAGGTCTAGCGGGAGATACGCAGTATTTT.

This clonotype was observed a few times. V and J are TRBV7-3 and TRBJ2-5, with 7 positions matching TRBD2. Germline-derived CDR1 and CDR2 are SGHTA and FQGTGA. This CDR3 region has 13 residues. V was clipped by 5 bases and J by 6 bases; unmatched bases: 6. The CDR3 spells CASSKSGKKTQYF. The CDR3 DNA follows: TGTGCCAGCAGCAAAAGCGGGAAGAAGACCCAGTACTTC. The entire variable domain, with the rest obtained from reference TRBV7-3 and TRBJ2-5, is as follows: GAGVSQTPSNKVTEKGKYVELRCDPISGHTALYWYRQSLGQGPEFLIYFQGTGAADDSGLPNDRFFAVRPEGSVSTLKIQRTERGDSAVYLCASSKSGKKTQYFGPGTRLLVL.

The DNA of the CDR3 is TGTGCCAGCAGCTTGGGACAGGGCCAGGGGAACACTGAAGCTTTCTTT. Its translation is CASSLGQGQGNTEAFF. J is TRBJ1-1 and V is TRBV7-9; 9 positions agree with TRBD1. V lost 3 bases, J lost 1 base, and 6 bases stayed unmatched. The CDR3 sequence is 16 residues long. Germline V gene data show CDR1 as SEHNR and CDR2 as FQNEAQ (reference sequence). The full variable domain, in which reference TRBV7-9 and TRBJ1-1 provide the parts outside the CDR3, is DTGVSQNPRHKITKRGQNVTFRCDPISEHNRLYWYRQTLGQGPEFLTYFQNEAQLEKSRLLSDRFSAERPKGSFSTLEIQRTEQGDSAMYLCASSLGQGQGNTEAFFGQGTRLTVV.

This clonotype was detected only a few times. This may come from a read error, since a much larger clone is one base off. The chain couples TRBV6-5 to TRBJ2-7; the D gene is possibly TRBD2 (6 bases). Trimming removed 6 bases from V and 2 bases from J, with 17 bases in between. This CDR3 has 15 amino acids. The germline V gene encodes CDR1 MNHEY and CDR2 SVGAGI. The CDR3 DNA reads TGTGCCAGCAGGCGGAGCGGGCCGGGGACCTACGAGCAGTACTTC. It yields the protein CASRRSGPGTYEQYF.

This clonotype was counted only a few times. DNA for the CDR3: TGCAGTGCTAGGGCCCCGGGCCAGGGGAACACCTACGAGCAGTACTTC. Protein: CSARAPGQGNTYEQYF. J is TRBJ2-7 and V is TRBV20-1; TRBD1 is a possible D gene (6 bases). Germline values: CDR1 DFQATT, CDR2 SNEGSKA (reference sequence). CDR3 length: 16 residues. Trimming removed 3 bases at V and 2 bases at J, with 20 bases between.

The chain is built from TRBV6-5 and TRBJ1-5; D gene unclear. The V gene's germline CDR1 is MNHEY and CDR2 SVGAGI. This CDR3 comprises 14 residues. V shed 2 bases and J shed 2 bases, with 7 bases lying between them. The CDR3 protein is CASSYPGGNQPQHF. DNA for the CDR3: TGTGCCAGCAGTTACCCTGGGGGCAATCAGCCCCAGCATTTT.

This clonotype was counted a few times. The chain is built from TRBV15 and TRBJ2-5; perhaps TRBD2 as D (6 bases). The germline V gene has CDR1 LNHNV and CDR2 YYDKDF (reference sequence). V was clipped by 1 base and J by 5 bases, with 14 bases between them. The CDR3 is 15 residues long. The chain's CDR3 is CATSRGNGGDETQYF. The CDR3 nucleotides read TGTGCCACCAGCAGAGGCAATGGAGGGGACGAGACCCAGTACTTC.

This clonotype appeared many times. This sequence joins TRBV10-3 and TRBJ1-2, with 7 nucleotides matching TRBD1. The CDR3 runs 14 residues. The germline CDR1 and CDR2 sequences are ENHRY and SYGVKD. Unmatched junction bases numbered 7, after V lost 5 bases and J lost 4 bases. CDR3 bases: TGTGCCATCAGTCCCCCGGGACAGATCTATGGCTACACCTTC. It specifies CAISPPGQIYGYTF.

In this sample, this clonotype turned up many times. V and J are TRBV5-1 and TRBJ1-2, with TRBD1 matching over 7 bases. Germline-derived CDR1 and CDR2 are SGHRS and YFSETQ. The CDR3 extends over 14 amino acids. After removal of 0 bases from V and 5 bases from J, the junction contained 4 bases not matched to a gene. The chain's CDR3 is CASSLDPGGYGYTF. CDR3 sequence (DNA): TGCGCCAGCAGCTTGGACCCAGGGGGGTATGGCTACACCTTC.

This clonotype has more than one count but fewer than ten. The genes are TRBV29-1 and TRBJ1-1; a weak D match, TRBD1 (5 bases). CDR3 length equals 11 residues. With 7 bases removed from V and 1 base from J, the gap between germline ends came to 7 bases. Germline values: CDR1 SQVTM, CDR2 ANQGSEA. The CDR3 sequence is CSAQGNTEAFF. Written as DNA, the CDR3 is TGCAGCGCTCAGGGGAACACTGAAGCTTTCTTT.

This clonotype has only a few counts. The chain recombines TRBV7-2 with TRBJ1-2, with TRBD1 identical over 8 bases. V shed 0 bases, J shed 6 bases, and the junction held 6 bases outside the gene matches. This CDR3 spans 15 amino acids. The germline gives CDR1 SGHTA, CDR2 FQGNSA. CDR3: CASSLAVGQGHGYTF. CDR3 DNA sequence: TGTGCCAGCAGCTTAGCGGTCGGACAGGGCCATGGCTACACCTTC.

This clonotype was counted many times. The genes are TRBV6-1 and TRBJ1-1; TRBD1 might be the D (6 bases). V gave up 2 bases and J gave up 4 bases, with 14 bases separating them. The CDR3 is made up of 15 amino acids. CDR1 and CDR2 (germline): MNHNS, SASEGT. The CDR3: CASSEFLGQGTEAFF. CDR3 nucleotide sequence: TGTGCCAGCAGTGAATTTCTGGGACAAGGCACTGAAGCTTTCTTT.

There are many counts of this clonotype. Here the CDR3 DNA reads TGCGCCAGCAGCTCCAGGCCCCCGGGGGGGGCCACAGATACGCAGTATTTT. As protein: CASSSRPPGGATDTQYF. This chain links TRBV5-1 with TRBJ2-3, with TRBD2 matching over 8 bases. The V and J ends lost 3 bases and 2 bases, in that order; junction bases with no gene match: 11. The CDR3 sequence is 17 residues long. Germline CDR1 reads SGHRS; CDR2 reads YFSETQ.

This clonotype was seen a single time. This sequence may be a read error, since a much larger clone differs from it by one base. The chain links TRBV7-2 to TRBJ2-1; no firm D call. CDR1 is SGHTA, CDR2 FQGNSA, per germline. The CDR3 has 16 residues. This CDR3 is CASSPGRTGSYDEQFF. CDR3 DNA sequence: TGTGCCAGCAGCCCGGGTCGTACTGGCTCCTACGATGAGCAGTTCTTC.

This chain uses TRBV11-3 with TRBJ2-1; no firm D call. The CDR3 extends over 15 amino acids. V gave up 5 bases and J gave up 6 bases, with 17 bases separating them. CDR1 and CDR2 from the germline V gene are SGHNT and YENEEA. The CDR3 spells CASSPDLLSSNEQFF. In DNA, the CDR3 is TGTGCCAGCAGCCCAGACCTTCTCTCTTCCAATGAGCAGTTCTTC.

The DNA of the CDR3 is TGTGCCAGCCGAGAGAGGGAGGGCCCCTACAATGAGCAGTTCTTC. This encodes CASREREGPYNEQFF. The chain uses TRBV12-3 or TRBV12-4 and TRBJ2-1; 7 bases align to TRBD2. After removal of 8 bases from V and 2 bases from J, the junction contained 9 bases not matched to a gene. The length of the CDR3 is 15 residues.

This clonotype was recorded at least ten times. The chain uses TRBV4-3 and TRBJ2-5, with D hard to call. Germline CDR1 reads LGHNA; CDR2 reads YSLEER. The CDR3 is 14 residues long. V gave up 0 bases and J gave up 4 bases, with 9 bases separating them. CDR3 protein: CASSQEQWGETQYF. CDR3 nucleotides: TGCGCCAGCAGCCAAGAGCAATGGGGAGAGACCCAGTACTTC.

This clonotype has a handful of counts. J is TRBJ2-3 and V is TRBV24-1; 12 bases are a match to TRBD2. CDR1 and CDR2 (germline): KGHDR, SFDVKD. Trimming at V came to 4 bases and at J to 5 bases, leaving 9 bases not matched to a gene. CDR3 length: 17 amino acids. The CDR3 reads CATSELPSGGVIDTQYF. The CDR3 DNA reads as TGTGCCACCAGTGAGCTCCCTAGCGGGGGGGTGATAGATACGCAGTATTTT.

This clonotype turned up a few times. The chain carries TRBV6-1 and TRBJ2-2; 10 bases are shared with TRBD1. This CDR3 comprises 18 residues. From germline, CDR1 is MNHNS and CDR2 SASEGT. V gave up 4 bases and J gave up 4 bases; unmatched junction bases: 12. In DNA, the CDR3 is TGTGCCAGCAGTGCCCGCGCCGGGACAGGGGCCAGCACCGGGGAGCTGTTTTTT. Amino acids: CASSARAGTGASTGELFF.

V usage is TRBV20-1 and J usage is TRBJ2-5, with D tentatively TRBD2 (5 bases). CDR1 is DFQATT, CDR2 SNEGSKA, per germline (reference sequence). V dropped 5 bases and J dropped 1 base, with 11 bases sitting between them. CDR3 length: 13 residues. Here the CDR3 reads CSAVGLVQETQYF. The DNA of the CDR3 is TGCAGTGCTGTCGGACTGGTCCAAGAGACCCAGTACTTC.

V usage is TRBV18 and J usage is TRBJ2-5; D is uncertain. Trimming shortened V by 3 bases and J by 4 bases, and 9 bases separated the two germline ends. Per germline, CDR1 KGHSH and CDR2 LQKENI. The CDR3 sequence is 13 residues long. The DNA for the CDR3 is TGTGCCAGCTCACCGGCGCACCTAGAGACCCAGTACTTC. Residues: CASSPAHLETQYF. The full variable domain, in which reference TRBV18 and TRBJ2-5 provide the parts outside the CDR3, is NAGVMQNPRHLVRRRGQEARLRCSPMKGHSHVYWYRQLPEEGLKFMVYLQKENIIDESGMPKERFSAEFPKEGPSILRIQQVVRGDSAAYFCASSPAHLETQYFGPGTRLLVL.

This clonotype was counted at least ten times. V usage is TRBV7-2 and J usage is TRBJ2-5; possibly TRBD1 or TRBD2 for D (5 bases each). The V gene's germline CDR1 is SGHTA and CDR2 FQGNSA. V was shortened by 6 bases and J by 0 bases, with 17 bases between the two germline ends. This CDR3 has 16 amino acids. The CDR3 nucleotides are TGTGCCAGCAGTCAAGTCGGGACGGAGCACCAAGAGACCCAGTACTTC. It translates to CASSQVGTEHQETQYF. The entire variable domain, with the rest obtained from reference TRBV7-2 and TRBJ2-5, is as follows: GAGVSQSPSNKVTEKGKDVELRCDPISGHTALYWYRQSLGQGLEFLIYFQGNSAPDKSGLPSDRFSAERTGGSVSTLTIQRTQQEDSAVYLCASSQVGTEHQETQYFGPGTRLLVL.